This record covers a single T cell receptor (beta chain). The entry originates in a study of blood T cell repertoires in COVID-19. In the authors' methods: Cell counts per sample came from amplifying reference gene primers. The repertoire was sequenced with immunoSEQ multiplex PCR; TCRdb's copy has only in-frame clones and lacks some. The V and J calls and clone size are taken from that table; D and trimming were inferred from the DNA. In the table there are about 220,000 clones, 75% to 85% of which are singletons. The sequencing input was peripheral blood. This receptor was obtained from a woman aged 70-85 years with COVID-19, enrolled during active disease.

The CDR3 DNA reads as TGTGCCAGCAGGACAGGTCCAACTAATGAAAAACTGTTTTTT. Amino acids: CASRTGPTNEKLFF. The chain joins TRBV2 to TRBJ1-4, with a weak D call TRBD1 (6 bases). The germline V and J ends were trimmed by 6 bases and 0 bases, with 8 bases remaining between them. There are 14 residues in the CDR3. The germline CDR1 and CDR2 sequences are SNHLY and FYNNEI. Variable domain in full (rest from reference TRBV2 and TRBJ1-4): EPEVTQTPSHQVTQMGQEVILRCVPISNHLYFYWYRQILGQKVEFLVSFYNNEISEKSEIFDDQFSVERPDGSNFTLKIRSTKLEDSAMYFCASRTGPTNEKLFFGSGTQLSVL.